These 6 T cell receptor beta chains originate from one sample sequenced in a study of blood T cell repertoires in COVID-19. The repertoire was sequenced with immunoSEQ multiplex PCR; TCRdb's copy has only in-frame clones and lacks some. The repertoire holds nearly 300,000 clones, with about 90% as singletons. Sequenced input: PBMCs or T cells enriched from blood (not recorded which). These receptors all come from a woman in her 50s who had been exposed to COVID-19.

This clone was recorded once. The CDR3 sequence is CASSQSSTVRSNEKLFF. The DNA of the CDR3 is TGCGCCAGCAGTCAATCGAGTACAGTCCGGTCCAATGAAAAACTGTTTTTT. The chain is built from TRBV23-1 and TRBJ1-4; D not certain. TRBV23-1 is known as an ORF, though its function is uncertain. Trimming took off 0 bases at V and 5 bases at J, with 16 bases between the two ends. The CDR3 totals 17 residues.

This chain's CDR3 is CASSIGALDPRNTEAFF. As DNA, the CDR3 is TGTGCCAGTAGTATAGGGGCCCTCGACCCACGGAACACTGAAGCTTTCTTT. This chain links TRBV19 with TRBJ1-1, with no clear D. There are 17 residues in the CDR3. The germline CDR1 and CDR2 sequences are LNHDA and SQIVND (reference sequence). V was pared by 1 base and J by 1 base, with 16 bases between.

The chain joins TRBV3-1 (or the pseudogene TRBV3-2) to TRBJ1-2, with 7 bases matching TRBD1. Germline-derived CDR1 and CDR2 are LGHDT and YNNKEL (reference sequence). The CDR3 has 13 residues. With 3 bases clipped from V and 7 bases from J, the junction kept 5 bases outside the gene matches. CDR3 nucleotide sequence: TGTGCCAGCAGCCAGAGGGACAGATCTGGCTACACCTTC. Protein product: CASSQRDRSGYTF.

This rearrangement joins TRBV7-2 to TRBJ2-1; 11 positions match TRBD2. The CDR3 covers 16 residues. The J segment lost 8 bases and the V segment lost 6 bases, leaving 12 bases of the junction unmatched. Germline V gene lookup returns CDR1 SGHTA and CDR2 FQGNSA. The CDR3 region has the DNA TGTGCCAGCAGTTCACCTAGCGGGGGGCATCAAGATGAGCAGTTCTTC. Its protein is CASSSPSGGHQDEQFF.

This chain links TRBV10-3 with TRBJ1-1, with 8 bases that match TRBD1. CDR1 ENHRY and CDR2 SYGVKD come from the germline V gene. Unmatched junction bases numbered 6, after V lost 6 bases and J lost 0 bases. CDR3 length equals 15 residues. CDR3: CAIRNGQGLNTEAFF. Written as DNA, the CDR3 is TGTGCCATCAGAAACGGACAGGGACTGAACACTGAAGCTTTCTTT.

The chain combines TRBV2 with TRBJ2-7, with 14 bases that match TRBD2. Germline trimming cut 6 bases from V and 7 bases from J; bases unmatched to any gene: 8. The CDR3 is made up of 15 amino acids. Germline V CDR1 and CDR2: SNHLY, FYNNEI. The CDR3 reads CASRDPGLAGVEQYF. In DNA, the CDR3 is TGTGCCAGCAGGGACCCGGGACTAGCGGGGGTTGAGCAGTACTTC.